This T cell receptor (beta chain) was recovered during a study of cytomegalovirus exposure and HLA in healthy donors. Primers included in the PCR were 60 Vbeta and 13 Jbeta primers. Repertoires were generated with immunoSEQ multiplex PCR, while TCRdb's copy carries only in-frame clones and drops some. Seen here are 60,000 to 90,000 clones, approximately 70% observed once, and the top ten hold more than 7.5%. Turning to this clone: Antigen specificity is unknown.

Study-wide results and caveats: Cytomegalovirus association was assigned to about 180 TCR beta chains.

Germline values: CDR1 MDHEN, CDR2 SYDVKM. With 6 bases clipped from V and 6 bases from J, the junction kept 10 bases outside the gene matches. The CDR3 has 15 amino acids. V is TRBV28 and J is TRBJ2-1, with 8 bases that match TRBD1. The specimen was PBMCs. The TCR was taken from a woman aged 50 to 65 in good health and CMV-seropositive. The CDR3 loop is CASSLPQGGSNEQFF. The CDR3 DNA sequence: TGTGCCAGCAGCCTACCACAGGGGGGCTCCAATGAGCAGTTCTTC.